Presented here are 23 T cell receptor beta chains from one specimen sequenced in a study of blood T cell repertoires in COVID-19. The method was immunoSEQ multiplex PCR; TCRdb's version includes in-frame clones alone and lacks a portion of them. Altogether around 26,000 clones are present, around 92% being singletons, with the ten largest covering 2.5% to 3%. Sequenced input: peripheral blood. The receptors stem from a human donor in a cohort sampled during active COVID-19.

V and J are TRBV10-3 and TRBJ2-1, with 13 bases aligning to TRBD2. V shed 6 bases, J shed 0 bases, and the junction held 11 bases outside the gene matches. The CDR3 has 19 amino acids. Germline V gene lookup returns CDR1 ENHRY and CDR2 SYGVKD. CDR3 region: CAIRGAGTSGENSYNEQFF. The CDR3 bases are TGTGCCATCAGGGGAGCCGGGACTAGCGGGGAGAACTCCTACAATGAGCAGTTCTTC.

The chain recombines TRBV24-1 with TRBJ2-7; D perhaps matches TRBD2 (5 bases). Germline-derived CDR1 and CDR2 are KGHDR and SFDVKD. Trimming took off 9 bases at V and 0 bases at J, with 17 bases between the two ends. This CDR3 has 15 residues. The CDR3 sequence: CATLDPRESSYEQYV. Written as DNA, the CDR3 is TGTGCCACCCTTGACCCTAGGGAGAGCTCCTACGAGCAGTACGTC.

This chain links TRBV24-1 with TRBJ2-5; 7 bases are a match to TRBD2. The V gene end was trimmed by 8 bases and the J gene end by 2 bases; junction bases not matched to a gene: 16. CDR1 is KGHDR and CDR2 is SFDVKD in the germline V gene. The CDR3 is made up of 17 amino acids. CDR3 nucleotide sequence: TGTGCCACCATGGGCGCATCGGGGCGGGGGAGGCAAGAGACCCAGTACTTC. Protein product: CATMGASGRGRQETQYF.

The chain is built from TRBV7-9 and TRBJ2-1; D is perhaps TRBD2 (5 bases). The CDR3 spans 14 residues. Germline CDR1 is SEHNR and CDR2 is FQNEAQ (reference sequence). V lost 5 bases, J lost 7 bases, and 15 bases lay in between. CDR3 sequence (DNA): TGTGCCAGCAGCCACAGAACCACTAGGAATGAGCAGTTCTTC. Translation: CASSHRTTRNEQFF.

This chain connects TRBV27 to TRBJ2-7; 9 bases match TRBD1. The length of the CDR3 is 15 residues. J was trimmed by 3 bases and V by 6 bases; bases with no gene match: 9. CDR1 is MNHEY and CDR2 is SMNVEV in the germline V gene (reference sequence). The CDR3 is CASRGGWTGDYEQYF. The CDR3 nucleotides read TGTGCCAGCAGGGGGGGGTGGACAGGGGACTACGAGCAGTACTTC.

This chain uses TRBV7-9 with TRBJ1-2; 9 bases map to TRBD1. CDR1 and CDR2 (germline): SEHNR, FQNEAQ (reference sequence). V lost 4 bases, J lost 7 bases, and 13 bases stayed unmatched. The CDR3 has 16 amino acids. CDR3 nucleotide sequence: TGTGCCAGCAGCTCAGACTTAACAGGGGGCCTCGGTGGCTACACCTTC. Amino acids: CASSSDLTGGLGGYTF.

This clone has only one observation. The chain is built from TRBV7-9 and TRBJ1-1; 7 positions match TRBD1. Unmatched junction bases numbered 1, after V lost 2 bases and J lost 4 bases. Germline CDR1 is SEHNR and CDR2 is FQNEAQ (reference sequence). The CDR3 is 13 residues long. The CDR3 nucleotides read TGTGCCAGCAGCTTACAGGGGGGCACTGAAGCTTTCTTT. Translated: CASSLQGGTEAFF.

V usage is TRBV14 and J usage is TRBJ2-2; D ambiguous. The CDR3 totals 14 residues. Germline V gene data show CDR1 as SGHDN and CDR2 as FVKESK. V dropped 1 base and J dropped 1 base, with 4 bases sitting between them. CDR3 region: CASSQGRNTGELFF. The CDR3 DNA sequence: TGTGCCAGCAGCCAAGGTCGGAACACCGGGGAGCTGTTTTTT. The whole variable domain, remainder taken from reference TRBV14 and TRBJ2-2, is EAGVTQFPSHSVIEKGQTVTLRCDPISGHDNLYWYRRVMGKEIKFLLHFVKESKQDESGMPNNRFLAERTGGTYSTLKVQPAELEDSGVYFCASSQGRNTGELFFGEGSRLTVL.

This clone was found once. CDR3 in amino acids: CASRRRGTGELFF. The CDR3 DNA follows: TGTGCCAGCAGAAGGAGGGGCACCGGGGAGCTGTTTTTT. The chain employs TRBV3-1 (or the pseudogene TRBV3-2) and TRBJ2-2; D might be TRBD2 (6 bases). V lost 6 bases to trimming and J lost 4 bases, with 9 bases between them. The CDR3 length is 13 residues. Germline CDR1 reads LGHDT; CDR2 reads YNNKEL (reference sequence).

The J gene is TRBJ2-5, the V gene TRBV24-1; 7 nucleotides agree with TRBD1. Germline assignment: CDR1 KGHDR and CDR2 SFDVKD. V lost 4 bases and J lost 4; bases outside the gene matches: 11. This CDR3 is built from 16 residues. In nucleotides, the CDR3 is TGTGCCACCAGTGACCCGACAGGGTTTGGGTTAGAGACCCAGTACTTC. Translation gives CATSDPTGFGLETQYF.

This rearrangement joins TRBV19 to TRBJ2-5; perhaps TRBD2 as D (6 bases). Trimming cost V 3 bases and J 5 bases, with 10 bases left between them. The CDR3 is 13 residues long. Germline CDR1 LNHDA, CDR2 SQIVND (reference sequence). The DNA of the CDR3 is TGTGCCAGTAGTATGGATCGGGGGGAGACCCAGTACTTC. Its protein is CASSMDRGETQYF. Full variable domain (missing parts from reference TRBV19 and TRBJ2-5): DGGITQSPKYLFRKEGQNVTLSCEQNLNHDAMYWYRQDPGQGLRLIYYSQIVNDFQKGDIAEGYSVSREKKESFPLTVTSAQKNPTAFYLCASSMDRGETQYFGPGTRLLVL.

V is TRBV18 and J is TRBJ2-7; D perhaps matches TRBD1 (5 bases). The V and J ends lost 1 base and 2 bases respectively, with 12 bases between them. The CDR3 has 15 amino acids. CDR1 and CDR2 from the germline V gene are KGHSH and LQKENI. CDR3 sequence (DNA): TGTGCCAGCTCACCACGTAGGCAGGGAACCTACGAGCAGTACGTC. Protein sequence: CASSPRRQGTYEQYV.

The chain carries TRBV3-1 (or the pseudogene TRBV3-2) and TRBJ2-3; D possibly corresponds to TRBD2 (5 bases). Trimming pared 4 bases from V and 7 bases from J, leaving 30 bases between. Germline loops: CDR1 LGHDT, CDR2 YNNKEL (reference sequence). The CDR3 has 19 residues. The CDR3 sequence: CASSLHPGNAIERFNTQYF. Written as DNA, the CDR3 is TGTGCCAGCAGCCTACATCCGGGGAACGCGATCGAGCGTTTTAATACGCAGTATTTT.

In regard to this clone: Different DNA sequences within this sample yield the same CDR3. The rearrangement links TRBV4-1 to TRBJ2-7; 7 nucleotides agree with TRBD2. CDR1 is MGHRA and CDR2 is YSYEKL in the germline V gene. Unmatched junction bases numbered 21, after V lost 0 bases and J lost 7 bases. The CDR3 runs to 19 residues. CDR3 coding DNA: TGCGCCAGCAGCCAAGATTTCTTAGGTGGGGTACTATCCGGGGGGGAGCAGTACTTC. This sequence encodes CASSQDFLGGVLSGGEQYF.

V gene TRBV19 combines with J gene TRBJ1-1, with 9 bases fitting TRBD1. This CDR3 is 14 amino acids long. The germline V gene encodes CDR1 LNHDA and CDR2 SQIVND (reference sequence). Germline trimming cut 6 bases from V and 7 bases from J; bases unmatched to any gene: 9. The CDR3 is CASRSTGTGNEAFF. The CDR3 DNA reads TGTGCCAGTAGGTCCACCGGGACAGGGAATGAAGCTTTCTTT.

The chain is built from TRBV6-1 and TRBJ1-4, with D maybe TRBD1 (5 bases). V was trimmed by 3 bases and J by 4 bases, leaving 12 bases between them. This CDR3 has 15 amino acids. Per germline, CDR1 MNHNS and CDR2 SASEGT. The CDR3 sequence: CASSERQGINEKLFF. DNA of the CDR3: TGTGCCAGCAGTGAGAGGCAGGGTATTAATGAAAAACTGTTTTTT.

The chain joins TRBV6-1 to TRBJ2-5, with a tentative D call TRBD2 (5 bases). V lost 4 bases, J lost 2 bases, and 17 bases lay in between. The CDR3 covers 16 residues. CDR1 is MNHNS and CDR2 is SASEGT in the germline V gene. The CDR3 nucleotides are TGTGCCAGCAGTGGCCGATGGACTGCTACTCAAGAGACCCAGTACTTC. This sequence encodes CASSGRWTATQETQYF.

This clone was detected a few times. This chain links TRBV14 with TRBJ1-5; 10 bases agree with TRBD1. There are 15 residues in the CDR3. CDR1 is SGHDN, CDR2 FVKESK, per germline. Trimming at V came to 4 bases and at J to 6 bases, leaving 6 bases not matched to a gene. The CDR3 here is CASSLGQGHSQPQHF. In DNA, the CDR3 is TGTGCCAGCAGCCTGGGACAGGGGCATAGTCAGCCCCAGCATTTT.

The V and J genes are TRBV11-2 and TRBJ2-7; D uncertain. The CDR3 totals 15 residues. Germline V gene lookup returns CDR1 SGHAT and CDR2 FQNNGV. Trimming took 1 base from V and 2 from J, leaving 12 bases between them. The CDR3 DNA reads as TGTGCCAGCAGCTTAGGCACAGTTCCAACCTACGAGCAGTACTTC. This encodes CASSLGTVPTYEQYF.

The V call is TRBV3-1 (or the pseudogene TRBV3-2), the J call TRBJ2-3; no reliable D call. The CDR3 is made up of 14 amino acids. Trimming left V 0 bases short and J 3 bases short, with 7 bases between. Germline V gene sequence: CDR1 LGHDT, CDR2 YNNKEL (reference sequence). The CDR3 nucleotides read TGTGCCAGCAGCCAAGATCTGGCAACAGATACGCAGTATTTT. It translates to CASSQDLATDTQYF.

V is TRBV6-1 and J is TRBJ2-7, with TRBD1 matching over 8 bases. This CDR3 is built from 15 residues. CDR1 is MNHNS, CDR2 SASEGT, per germline. Trimming cost V 2 bases and J 0 bases; bases outside gene matches: 3. As DNA, the CDR3 is TGTGCCAGCAGTGAATTGGGACAGGACTCCTACGAGCAGTACTTC. It is translated as CASSELGQDSYEQYF.

The chain couples TRBV5-6 to TRBJ2-1; TRBD2 matches at 8 bases. Germline V CDR1 and CDR2: SGHDT, YYEEEE. This CDR3 has 15 amino acids. J was trimmed by 8 bases and V by 4 bases; bases with no gene match: 11. CDR3 sequence: CASSRRGGRFHEQFF. DNA of the CDR3: TGTGCCAGCAGCCGACGGGGGGGCCGGTTTCATGAGCAGTTCTTC.

The chain carries TRBV2 and TRBJ2-5; possible D gene TRBD1, 6 bases. CDR1 SNHLY and CDR2 FYNNEI come from the germline V gene. Trimming left V 5 bases short and J 5 bases short, with 21 bases between. This CDR3 is built from 16 residues. The CDR3 loop is CASSSDGTSGGETQYF. The CDR3 bases are TGTGCCAGCAGTTCGGATGGAACTAGTGGGGGCGAGACCCAGTACTTC.